The T cell receptor (beta chain) under discussion was sequenced for a study of T cells in Graves' hyperthyroidism and ophthalmopathy. Study outcomes and limitations: Separation of ophthalmopathy from stable hyperthyroidism was achieved by a 13 V-J model.

The sample holds many counts of this clonotype. As yet, its antigen is unknown. The TCR beta CDR3 regions underwent amplification using RNA transcripts as the source. A set of HTBI primers served as the primers for a first-round RT-PCR of the TCR CDR3. A single record per CDR3 protein comes from TCRdb applying MiXCR to the multiplex PCR reads. In the table there are about 530,000 distinct CDR3 sequences, roughly 17% of which are singletons. Ophthalmopathy patients had Clinical Activity Score at least 3, NOSPECS grade at least 4, duration under 3 months. Uncontrolled infection, other autoimmune disease, pregnancy or lactation barred patients from enrollment. Clinical symptoms, serum thyroxine and TRAb, thyroid ultrasound and orbital computed tomography together formed the diagnostic basis. The CDR3 is 17 amino acids. In germline, CDR1 is MDHEN, CDR2 SYDVKM. Trimming pared 6 bases from V and 1 base from J, leaving 20 bases between.

The clonotype originates from a woman aged 18-30 years with Graves' ophthalmopathy. Sequences were obtained from blood. V and J are TRBV28 and TRBJ2-3, with TRBD2 as a possible D gene (5 bases). This CDR3 is CASSPTPGGEGTDTQYF. The CDR3 DNA reads TGTGCCAGCAGCCCAACACCAGGAGGTGAGGGCACAGATACGCAGTATTTT.